Each of the 2 T cell receptor beta chains below was sequenced from the same sample in a study of T cell responses to AZD1222 COVID-19 vaccine (dated by TCRdb to the early 2020s). The library was made by the immunoSEQ multiplex PCR assay. In its TCRdb copy, this immuneACCESS table keeps in-frame sequences only and misses some clones. Where compared with another copy, unresolved V genes explain less than half of these, and the others have no known cause. The sample table records some 120,000 clones; approximately 83% of these occur just once. Of the sample, about 1.6% is held by the ten largest clones. The sample's time point label is to be understood as: baseline before first vaccination. The specimen was peripheral blood, collected on day 0 of AZD1222 vaccination. The receptors derive from an adult in good health.

The CDR3 spells CASRSVDGAFF. The CDR3 DNA follows: TGCGCCAGCCGCTCCGTCGATGGGGCTTTCTTT. This chain joins TRBV5-1 and TRBJ1-1; no clear D gene. The CDR3 is made up of 11 amino acids. The ends were cut back, 7 bases at V and 11 bases at J, with 15 bases in the middle. From germline, CDR1 is SGHRS and CDR2 YFSETQ.

The J gene is TRBJ2-3, the V gene TRBV27, with 10 nucleotides matching TRBD1. This CDR3 region has 13 residues. V trimming: 7 bases; J trimming: 6 bases; junction bases outside the gene matches: 4. Germline lookup yields CDR1 MNHEY and CDR2 SMNVEV (reference sequence). The CDR3 region has the DNA TGTGCCAGCACGACAGGGGGCTGGGATACGCAGTATTTT. This encodes CASTTGGWDTQYF.